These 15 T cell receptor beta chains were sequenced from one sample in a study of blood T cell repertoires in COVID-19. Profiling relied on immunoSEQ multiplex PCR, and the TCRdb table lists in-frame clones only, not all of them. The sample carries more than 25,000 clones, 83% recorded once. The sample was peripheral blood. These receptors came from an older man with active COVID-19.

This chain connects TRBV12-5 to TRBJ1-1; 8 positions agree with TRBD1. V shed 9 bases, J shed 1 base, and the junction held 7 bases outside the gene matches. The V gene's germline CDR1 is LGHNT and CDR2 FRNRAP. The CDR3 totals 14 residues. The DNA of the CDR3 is TGTGCTAGAGCTCCAGGGGGCCCGAACACTGAAGCTTTCTTT. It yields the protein CARAPGGPNTEAFF.

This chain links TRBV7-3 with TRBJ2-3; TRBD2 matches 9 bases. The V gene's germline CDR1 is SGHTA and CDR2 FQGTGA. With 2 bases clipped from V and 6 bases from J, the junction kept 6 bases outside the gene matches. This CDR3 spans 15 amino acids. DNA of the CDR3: TGTGCCAGCAGCTTAGACGGGACTAGCTCCGATACGCAGTATTTT. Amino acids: CASSLDGTSSDTQYF.

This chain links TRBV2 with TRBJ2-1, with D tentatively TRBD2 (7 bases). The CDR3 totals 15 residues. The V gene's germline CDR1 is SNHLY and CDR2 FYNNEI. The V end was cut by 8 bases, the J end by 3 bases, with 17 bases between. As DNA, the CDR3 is TGTGCCAGCCGGATGGGGGGGGCAAACTACAATGAGCAGTTCTTC. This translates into CASRMGGANYNEQFF.

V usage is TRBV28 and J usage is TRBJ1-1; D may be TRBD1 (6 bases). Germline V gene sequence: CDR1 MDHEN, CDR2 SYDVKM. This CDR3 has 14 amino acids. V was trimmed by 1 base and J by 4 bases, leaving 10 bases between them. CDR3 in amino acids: CASSLLRGATEAFF. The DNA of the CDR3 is TGTGCCAGCAGTTTATTACGGGGGGCCACTGAAGCTTTCTTT.

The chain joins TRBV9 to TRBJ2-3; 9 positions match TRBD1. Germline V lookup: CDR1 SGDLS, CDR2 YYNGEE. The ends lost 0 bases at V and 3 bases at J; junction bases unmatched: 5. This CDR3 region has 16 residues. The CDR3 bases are TGTGCCAGCAGCGTAGGCGGGACAGGGAGGACAGATACGCAGTATTTT. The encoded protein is CASSVGGTGRTDTQYF.

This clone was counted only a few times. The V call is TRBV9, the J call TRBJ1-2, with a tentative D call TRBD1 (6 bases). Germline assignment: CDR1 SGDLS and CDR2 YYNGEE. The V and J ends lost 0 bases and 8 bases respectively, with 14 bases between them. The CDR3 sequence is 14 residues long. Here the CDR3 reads CASSVEQGLRGYTF. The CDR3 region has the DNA TGTGCCAGCAGCGTAGAACAGGGATTGCGAGGCTACACCTTC.

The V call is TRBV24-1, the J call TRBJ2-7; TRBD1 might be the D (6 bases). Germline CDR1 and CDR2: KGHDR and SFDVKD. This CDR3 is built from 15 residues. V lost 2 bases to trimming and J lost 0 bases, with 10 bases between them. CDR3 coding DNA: TGTGCCACCAGTGATTCGGGACACCTCTCCTACGAGCAGTACTTC. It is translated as CATSDSGHLSYEQYF.

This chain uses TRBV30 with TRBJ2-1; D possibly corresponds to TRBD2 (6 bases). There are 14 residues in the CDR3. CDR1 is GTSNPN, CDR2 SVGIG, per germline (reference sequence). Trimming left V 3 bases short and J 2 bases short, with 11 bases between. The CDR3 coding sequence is TGTGCCTGGAGGGGCGGGACCGCCTACAATGAGCAGTTCTTC. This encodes CAWRGGTAYNEQFF.

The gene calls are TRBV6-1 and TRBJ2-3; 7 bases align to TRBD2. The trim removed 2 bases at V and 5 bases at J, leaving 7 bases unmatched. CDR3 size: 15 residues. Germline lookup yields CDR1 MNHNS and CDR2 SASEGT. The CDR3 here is CASSELRVAGDTQYF. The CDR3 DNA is TGTGCCAGCAGTGAATTGCGGGTAGCGGGAGATACGCAGTATTTT.

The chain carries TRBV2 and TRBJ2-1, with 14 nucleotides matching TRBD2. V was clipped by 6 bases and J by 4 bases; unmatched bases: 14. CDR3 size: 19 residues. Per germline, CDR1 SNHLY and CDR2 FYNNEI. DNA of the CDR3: TGTGCCAGCAGGACCCCACGACTAGCGGGAGGGGAAGAATACAATGAGCAGTTCTTC. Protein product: CASRTPRLAGGEEYNEQFF.

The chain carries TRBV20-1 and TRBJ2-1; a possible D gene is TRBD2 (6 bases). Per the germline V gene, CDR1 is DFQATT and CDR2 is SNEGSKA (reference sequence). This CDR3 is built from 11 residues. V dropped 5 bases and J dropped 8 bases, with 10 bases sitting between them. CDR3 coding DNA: TGCAGTGCTGGGGACTTGGATGAGCAGTTCTTC. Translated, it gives CSAGDLDEQFF.

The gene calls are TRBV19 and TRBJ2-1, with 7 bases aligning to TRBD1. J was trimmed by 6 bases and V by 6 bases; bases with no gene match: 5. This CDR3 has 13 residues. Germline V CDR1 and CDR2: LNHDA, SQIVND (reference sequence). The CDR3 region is CASRSTGSNEQFF. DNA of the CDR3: TGTGCCAGTAGATCGACAGGGTCCAATGAGCAGTTCTTC.

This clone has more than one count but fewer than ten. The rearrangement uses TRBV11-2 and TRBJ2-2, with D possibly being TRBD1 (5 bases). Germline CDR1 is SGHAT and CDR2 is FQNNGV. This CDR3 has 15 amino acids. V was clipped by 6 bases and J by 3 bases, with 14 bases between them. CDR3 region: CASSLGPSDTGELFF. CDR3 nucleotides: TGTGCCAGCAGTTTGGGGCCGTCCGACACCGGGGAGCTGTTTTTT.

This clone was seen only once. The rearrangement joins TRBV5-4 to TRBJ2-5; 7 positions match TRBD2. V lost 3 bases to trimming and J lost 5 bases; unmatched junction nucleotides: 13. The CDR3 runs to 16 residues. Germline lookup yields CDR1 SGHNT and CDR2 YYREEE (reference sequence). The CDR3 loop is CASSSEFSGLGETQYF. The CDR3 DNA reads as TGTGCCAGCAGCTCTGAGTTTAGCGGGTTGGGGGAGACCCAGTACTTC.

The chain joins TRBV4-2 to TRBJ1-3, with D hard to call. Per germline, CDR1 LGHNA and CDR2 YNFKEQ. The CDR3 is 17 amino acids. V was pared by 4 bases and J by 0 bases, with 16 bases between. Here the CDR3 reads CASSPWTQAPSGNTIYF. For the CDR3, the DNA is TGTGCCAGCAGCCCCTGGACTCAAGCCCCCTCTGGAAACACCATATATTTT.